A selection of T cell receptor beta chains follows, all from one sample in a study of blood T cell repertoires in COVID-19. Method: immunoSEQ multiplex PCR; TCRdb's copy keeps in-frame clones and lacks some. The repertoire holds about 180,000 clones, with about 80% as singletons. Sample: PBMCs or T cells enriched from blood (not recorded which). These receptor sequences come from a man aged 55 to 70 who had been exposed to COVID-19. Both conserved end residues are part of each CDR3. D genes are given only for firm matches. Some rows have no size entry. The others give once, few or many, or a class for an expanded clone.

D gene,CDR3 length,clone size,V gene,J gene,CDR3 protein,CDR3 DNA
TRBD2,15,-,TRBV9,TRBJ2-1,CASSVSGRSDNEQFF,TGTGCCAGCAGCGTGAGCGGGAGGAGCGACAATGAGCAGTTCTTC
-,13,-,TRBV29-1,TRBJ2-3,CSPYFAGPNTQYF,TGCAGCCCCTACTTCGCAGGGCCGAATACGCAGTATTTT
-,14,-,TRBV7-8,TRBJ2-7,CASSPQTVAYEQYF,TGTGCCAGCAGCCCGCAGACAGTCGCCTACGAGCAGTACTTC
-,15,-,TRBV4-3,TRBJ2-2,CASSQEGQRGGELFF,TGCGCCAGCAGCCAAGAAGGCCAACGGGGCGGGGAGCTGTTTTTT
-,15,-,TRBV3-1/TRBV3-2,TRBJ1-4,CASSQSGLATEKLFF,TGTGCCAGCAGCCAATCGGGGTTAGCCACGGAAAAACTGTTTTTT
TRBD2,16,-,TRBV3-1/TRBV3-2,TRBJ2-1,CASSHPSETSLGEQFF,TGTGCCAGCAGCCATCCGTCCGAGACTAGCCTCGGTGAGCAGTTCTTC
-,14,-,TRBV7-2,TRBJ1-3,CATTQGGRMNTIYF,TGTGCCACTACCCAAGGGGGACGTATGAACACCATATATTTT
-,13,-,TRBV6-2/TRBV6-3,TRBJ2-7,CASSWAGEYEQYF,TGTGCCAGCAGTTGGGCAGGGGAATACGAGCAGTACTTC
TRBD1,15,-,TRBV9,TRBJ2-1,CASSPRQGPFNEQFF,TGTGCCAGCAGCCCCAGACAGGGACCCTTCAATGAGCAGTTCTTC
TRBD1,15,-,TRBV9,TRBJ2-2,CASSPQGARTGELFF,TGTGCCAGCAGCCCACAGGGGGCAAGGACCGGGGAGCTGTTTTTT
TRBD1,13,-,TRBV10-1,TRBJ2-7,CASTAGQGYEQYF,TGCGCCAGCACTGCAGGACAGGGCTACGAGCAGTACTTC
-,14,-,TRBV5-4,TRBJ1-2,CASTLVGTQYGYTF,TGTGCCAGCACCCTGGTAGGGACACAGTATGGCTACACCTTC
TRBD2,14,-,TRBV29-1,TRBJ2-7,CSVEGAGGPSEQYF,TGCAGCGTTGAAGGAGCGGGAGGGCCTAGCGAGCAGTACTTC
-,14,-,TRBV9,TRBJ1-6,CASSVELYNSPLHF,TGTGCCAGCAGCGTAGAACTCTATAATTCACCCCTCCACTTT
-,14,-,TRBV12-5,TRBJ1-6,CAARTGSEGSPLHF,TGTGCCGCCCGGACGGGCTCCGAGGGTTCACCCCTCCACTTT
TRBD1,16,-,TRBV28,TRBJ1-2,CASSFMREGGHYGYTF,TGTGCCAGCAGTTTTATGCGGGAAGGGGGCCACTATGGCTACACCTTC
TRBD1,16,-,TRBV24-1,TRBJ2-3,CATSDFEQGAQDTQYF,TGTGCCACCAGTGATTTCGAGCAGGGGGCACAAGATACGCAGTATTTT
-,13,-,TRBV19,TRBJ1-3,CASSPRTGNTIYF,TGTGCCAGTAGTCCCAGGACTGGAAACACCATATATTTT
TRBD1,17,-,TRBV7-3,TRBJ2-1,CASSLMGQGGSYNEQFF,TGTGCCAGCAGCTTAATGGGACAGGGCGGGTCATACAATGAGCAGTTCTTC
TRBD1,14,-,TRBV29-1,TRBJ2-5,CSVGRTGGRGTQYF,TGCAGCGTTGGTCGGACAGGGGGCAGGGGGACCCAGTACTTC
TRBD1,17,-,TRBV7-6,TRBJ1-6,CASSLGTGGNTNSPLHF,TGTGCCAGCAGCTTAGGGACAGGGGGAAACACTAATTCACCCCTCCACTTT
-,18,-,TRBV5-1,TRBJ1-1,CASSLAGTGLGIVTEAFF,TGCGCCAGCAGCTTGGCCGGAACAGGGCTGGGGATCGTTACTGAAGCTTTCTTT
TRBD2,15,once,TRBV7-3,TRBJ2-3,CASSLREGSTDTQYF,TGTGCCAGCAGCTTACGGGAGGGTAGCACAGATACGCAGTATTTT
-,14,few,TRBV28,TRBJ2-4,CASSFQRGKNIQYF,TGTGCCAGCAGTTTCCAGAGAGGCAAAAACATTCAGTACTTC
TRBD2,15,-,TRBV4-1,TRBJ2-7,CASSGRTSGSGEQYF,TGCGCCAGCAGTGGACGGACTAGCGGGAGTGGCGAGCAGTACTTC
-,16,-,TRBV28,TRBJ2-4,CASRGRGSVGKNIQYF,TGTGCCAGCAGAGGCAGGGGCTCGGTAGGCAAAAACATTCAGTACTTC
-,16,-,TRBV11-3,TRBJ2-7,CASSLRQTASSYEQYF,TGTGCCAGCAGCTTAAGGCAGACAGCTAGCTCCTACGAGCAGTACTTC
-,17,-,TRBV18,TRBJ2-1,CASSPGVWRATYNEQFF,TGTGCCAGCTCACCAGGCGTTTGGCGGGCCACCTACAATGAGCAGTTCTTC
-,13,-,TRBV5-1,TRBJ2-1,CASDLGGGNEQFF,TGCGCCAGCGATCTCGGGGGTGGGAATGAGCAGTTCTTC
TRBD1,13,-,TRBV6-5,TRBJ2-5,CASSTGGWETQYF,TGTGCCAGCAGTACAGGGGGCTGGGAGACCCAGTACTTC
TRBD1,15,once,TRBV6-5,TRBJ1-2,CASSPYRGADYGYTF,TGTGCCAGCAGTCCGTACAGGGGGGCTGACTATGGCTACACCTTC
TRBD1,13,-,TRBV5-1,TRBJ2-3,CASGQGAGDTQYF,TGCGCCAGCGGCCAGGGGGCAGGAGATACGCAGTATTTT
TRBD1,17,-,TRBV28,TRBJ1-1,CASSTEGTGQMATEAFF,TGTGCCAGCAGTACAGAAGGGACAGGCCAGATGGCCACTGAAGCTTTCTTT
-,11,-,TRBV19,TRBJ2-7,CASSIKNEQYF,TGTGCCAGTAGTATCAAAAATGAGCAGTACTTC
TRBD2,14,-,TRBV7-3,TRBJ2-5,CASSLGSGYETQYF,TGTGCCAGCAGCTTAGGTAGCGGGTATGAGACCCAGTACTTC
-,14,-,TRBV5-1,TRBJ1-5,CASSPWGGNQPQHF,TGCGCCAGCAGCCCTTGGGGGGGCAATCAGCCCCAGCATTTT
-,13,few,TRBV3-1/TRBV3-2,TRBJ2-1,CASSFEGPNEQFF,TGTGCCAGCAGCTTCGAGGGCCCCAATGAGCAGTTCTTC
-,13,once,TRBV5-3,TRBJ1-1,CARSLATAAEAFF,TGTGCCAGAAGCTTGGCGACAGCCGCTGAAGCTTTCTTT
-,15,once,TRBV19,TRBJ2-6,CASSIGGTGANVLTF,TGTGCCAGTAGTATAGGGGGCACCGGGGCCAACGTCCTGACTTTC
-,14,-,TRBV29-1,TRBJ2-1,CSVVKPGLDNEQFF,TGCAGCGTTGTGAAACCGGGACTTGACAATGAGCAGTTCTTC
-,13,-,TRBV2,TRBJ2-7,CASSEASHLGKYF,TGTGCCAGCAGTGAGGCTAGCCACTTAGGAAAATACTTC